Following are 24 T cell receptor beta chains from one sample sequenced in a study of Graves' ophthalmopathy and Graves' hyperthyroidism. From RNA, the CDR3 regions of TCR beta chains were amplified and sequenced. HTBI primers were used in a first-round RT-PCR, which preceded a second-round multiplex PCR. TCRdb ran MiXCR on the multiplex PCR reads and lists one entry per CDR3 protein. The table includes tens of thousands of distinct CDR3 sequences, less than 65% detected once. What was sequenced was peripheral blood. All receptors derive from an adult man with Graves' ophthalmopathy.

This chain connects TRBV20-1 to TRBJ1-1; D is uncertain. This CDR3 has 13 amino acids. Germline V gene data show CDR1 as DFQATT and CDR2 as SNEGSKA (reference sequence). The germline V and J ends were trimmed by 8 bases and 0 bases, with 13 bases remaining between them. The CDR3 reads CSTYSGVNTEAFF. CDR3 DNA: TGCAGTACCTATAGCGGGGTGAACACTGAAGCTTTCTTT.

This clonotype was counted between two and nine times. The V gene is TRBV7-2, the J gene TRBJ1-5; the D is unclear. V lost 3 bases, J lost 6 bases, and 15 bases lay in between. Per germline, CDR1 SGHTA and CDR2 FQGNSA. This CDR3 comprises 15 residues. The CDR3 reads CASSLDFAGTQPQHF. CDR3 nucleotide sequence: TGTGCCAGCAGCTTGGATTTCGCGGGAACTCAGCCCCAGCATTTT.

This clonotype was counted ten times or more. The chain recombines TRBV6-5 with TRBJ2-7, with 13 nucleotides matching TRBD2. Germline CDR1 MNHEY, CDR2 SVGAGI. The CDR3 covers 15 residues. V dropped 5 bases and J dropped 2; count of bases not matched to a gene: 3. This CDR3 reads CASSRLAGGPYEQYF. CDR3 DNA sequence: TGTGCCAGCAGTCGACTAGCGGGGGGACCCTACGAGCAGTACTTC.

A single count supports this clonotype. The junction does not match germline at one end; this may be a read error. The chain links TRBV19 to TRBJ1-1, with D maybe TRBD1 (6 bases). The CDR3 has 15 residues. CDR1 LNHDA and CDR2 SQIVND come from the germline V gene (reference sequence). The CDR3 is CASSIPAGWDTEAFF. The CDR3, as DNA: TGTGCCAGTAGTATCCCCGCAGGGTGGGACACTGAGGCTTTCTTT.

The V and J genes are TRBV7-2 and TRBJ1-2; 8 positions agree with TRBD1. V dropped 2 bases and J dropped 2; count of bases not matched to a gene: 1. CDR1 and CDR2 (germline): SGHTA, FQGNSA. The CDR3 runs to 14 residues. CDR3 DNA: TGTGCCAGCAGCTTAAGACAGGGGAACTATGGCTACACCTTC. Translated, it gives CASSLRQGNYGYTF.

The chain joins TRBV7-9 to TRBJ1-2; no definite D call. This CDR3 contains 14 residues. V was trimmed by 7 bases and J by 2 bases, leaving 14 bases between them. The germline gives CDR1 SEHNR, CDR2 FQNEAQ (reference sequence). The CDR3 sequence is CASIISGVNYGYTF. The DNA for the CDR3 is TGTGCCAGCATCATAAGCGGGGTGAACTATGGCTACACCTTC.

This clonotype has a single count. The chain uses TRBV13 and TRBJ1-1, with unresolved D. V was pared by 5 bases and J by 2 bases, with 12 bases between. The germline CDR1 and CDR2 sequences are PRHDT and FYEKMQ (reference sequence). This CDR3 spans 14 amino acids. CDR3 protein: CASSRLSGNTEAFF. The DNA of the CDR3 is TGTGCCAGCAGCAGGCTCTCTGGAAACACTGAAGCTTTCTTT.

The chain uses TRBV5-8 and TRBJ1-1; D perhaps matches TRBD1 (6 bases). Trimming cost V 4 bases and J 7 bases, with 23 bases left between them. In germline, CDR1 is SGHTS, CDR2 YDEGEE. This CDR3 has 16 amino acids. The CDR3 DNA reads TGTGCCAGCAGCAATACGAGGTGGCAGGGGATGGGTGAAGCTTTCTTT. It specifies CASSNTRWQGMGEAFF.

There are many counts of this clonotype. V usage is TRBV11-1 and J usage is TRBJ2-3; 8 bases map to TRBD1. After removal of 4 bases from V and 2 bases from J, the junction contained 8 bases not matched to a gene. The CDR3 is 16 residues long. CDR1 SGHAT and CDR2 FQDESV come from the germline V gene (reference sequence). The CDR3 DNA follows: TGTGCCAGCAGCTCACAGGGGGTTACAGACACAGATACGCAGTATTTT. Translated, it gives CASSSQGVTDTDTQYF.

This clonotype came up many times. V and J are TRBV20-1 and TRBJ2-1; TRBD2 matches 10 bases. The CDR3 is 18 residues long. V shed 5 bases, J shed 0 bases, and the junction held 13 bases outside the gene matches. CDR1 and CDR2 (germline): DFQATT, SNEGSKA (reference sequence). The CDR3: CSARFFTSGDSSYNEQFF. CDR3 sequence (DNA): TGCAGTGCTCGATTTTTCACTAGCGGGGACAGCTCCTACAATGAGCAGTTCTTC.

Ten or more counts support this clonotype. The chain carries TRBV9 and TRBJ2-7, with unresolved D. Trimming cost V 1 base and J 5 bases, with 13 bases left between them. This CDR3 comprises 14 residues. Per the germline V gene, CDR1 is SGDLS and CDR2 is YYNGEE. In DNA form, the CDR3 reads TGTGCCAGCAGCGTATTTTCTGGGGAAGACGAGCAGTACTTC. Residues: CASSVFSGEDEQYF.

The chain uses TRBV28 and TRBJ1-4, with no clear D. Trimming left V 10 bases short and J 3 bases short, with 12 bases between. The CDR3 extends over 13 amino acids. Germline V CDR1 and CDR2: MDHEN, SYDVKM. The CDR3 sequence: CAIWRRSNEKLFF. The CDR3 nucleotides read TGTGCCATCTGGAGGCGTTCTAATGAAAAACTGTTTTTT. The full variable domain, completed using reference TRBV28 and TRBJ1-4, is DVKVTQSSRYLVKRTGEKVFLECVQDMDHENMFWYRQDPGLGLRLIYFSYDVKMKEKGDIPEGYSVSREKKERFSLILESASTNQTSMYLCAIWRRSNEKLFFGSGTQLSVL.

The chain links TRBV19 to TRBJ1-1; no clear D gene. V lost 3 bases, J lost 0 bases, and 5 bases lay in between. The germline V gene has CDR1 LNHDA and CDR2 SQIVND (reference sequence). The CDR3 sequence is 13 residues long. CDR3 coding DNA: TGTGCCAGTAGTATGTCCATGAACACTGAAGCTTTCTTT. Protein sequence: CASSMSMNTEAFF.

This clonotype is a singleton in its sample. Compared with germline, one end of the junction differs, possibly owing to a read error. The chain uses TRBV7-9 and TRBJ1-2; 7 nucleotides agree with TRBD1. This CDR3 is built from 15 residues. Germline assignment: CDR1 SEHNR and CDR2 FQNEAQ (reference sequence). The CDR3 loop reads CVSSRRQGLADGYTF. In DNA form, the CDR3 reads TGTGTCAGCAGCCGAAGACAGGGTTTGGCGGATGGCTACACCTTC.

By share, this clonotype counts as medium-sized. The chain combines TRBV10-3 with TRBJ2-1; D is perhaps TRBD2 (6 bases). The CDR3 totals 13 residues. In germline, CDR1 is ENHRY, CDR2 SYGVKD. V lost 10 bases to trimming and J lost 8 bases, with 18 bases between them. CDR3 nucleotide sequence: TGTGCCACCCGCGGGGACGGGCCAGATGAGCAGTTCTTC. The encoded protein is CATRGDGPDEQFF.

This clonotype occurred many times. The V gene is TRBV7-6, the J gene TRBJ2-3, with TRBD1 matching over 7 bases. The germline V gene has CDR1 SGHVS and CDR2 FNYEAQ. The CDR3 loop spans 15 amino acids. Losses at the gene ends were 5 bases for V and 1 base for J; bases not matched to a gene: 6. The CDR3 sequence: CASSPPGGGTDTQYF. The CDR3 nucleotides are TGTGCCAGCAGCCCTCCAGGGGGAGGCACAGATACGCAGTATTTT.

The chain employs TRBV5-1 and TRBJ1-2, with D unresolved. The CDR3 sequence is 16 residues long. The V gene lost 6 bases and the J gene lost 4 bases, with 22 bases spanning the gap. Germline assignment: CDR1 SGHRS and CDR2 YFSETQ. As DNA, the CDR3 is TGCGCCAGCATCTCCGATCAGGCTTTTTATGGCTATGGCTACACCTTC. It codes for CASISDQAFYGYGYTF. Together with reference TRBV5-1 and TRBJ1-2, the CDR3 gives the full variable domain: KAGVTQTPRYLIKTRGQQVTLSCSPISGHRSVSWYQQTPGQGLQFLFEYFSETQRNKGNFPGRFSGRQFSNSRSEMNVSTLELGDSALYLCASISDQAFYGYGYTFGSGTRLTVV.

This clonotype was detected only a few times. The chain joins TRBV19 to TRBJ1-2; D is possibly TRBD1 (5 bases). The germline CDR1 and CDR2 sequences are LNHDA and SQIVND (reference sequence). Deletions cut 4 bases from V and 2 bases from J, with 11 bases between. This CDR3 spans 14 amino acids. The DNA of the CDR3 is TGTGCCAGTAGTAAAGGGACCGCAAACTATGGCTACACCTTC. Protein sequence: CASSKGTANYGYTF. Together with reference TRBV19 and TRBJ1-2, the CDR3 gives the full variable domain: DGGITQSPKYLFRKEGQNVTLSCEQNLNHDAMYWYRQDPGQGLRLIYYSQIVNDFQKGDIAEGYSVSREKKESFPLTVTSAQKNPTAFYLCASSKGTANYGYTFGSGTRLTVV.

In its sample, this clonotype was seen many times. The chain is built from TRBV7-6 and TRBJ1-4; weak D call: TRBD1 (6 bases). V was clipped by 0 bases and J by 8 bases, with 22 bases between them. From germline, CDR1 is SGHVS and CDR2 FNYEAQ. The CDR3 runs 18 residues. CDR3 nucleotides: TGTGCCAGCAGCTTAGCCGTGTGGAGGGGGGGTCTCGGCGAAAAACTGTTTTTT. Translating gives CASSLAVWRGGLGEKLFF.

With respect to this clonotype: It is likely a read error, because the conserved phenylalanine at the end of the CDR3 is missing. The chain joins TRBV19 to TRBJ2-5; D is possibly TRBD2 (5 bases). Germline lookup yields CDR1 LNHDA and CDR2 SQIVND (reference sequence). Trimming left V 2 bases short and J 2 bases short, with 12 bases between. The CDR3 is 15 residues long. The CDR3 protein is CASSIRPTGQETQYC. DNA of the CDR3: TGTGCCAGTAGTATAAGACCTACGGGGCAAGAGACCCAGTACTGC.

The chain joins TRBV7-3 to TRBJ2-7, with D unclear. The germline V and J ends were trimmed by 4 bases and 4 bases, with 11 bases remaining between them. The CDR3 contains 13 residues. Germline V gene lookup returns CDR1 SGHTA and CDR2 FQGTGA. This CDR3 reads CASSYAYQYEQYF. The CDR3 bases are TGTGCCAGCAGCTACGCCTACCAGTACGAGCAGTACTTC. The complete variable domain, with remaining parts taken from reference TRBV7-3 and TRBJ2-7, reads GAGVSQTPSNKVTEKGKYVELRCDPISGHTALYWYRQSLGQGPEFLIYFQGTGAADDSGLPNDRFFAVRPEGSVSTLKIQRTERGDSAVYLCASSYAYQYEQYFGPGTRLTVT.

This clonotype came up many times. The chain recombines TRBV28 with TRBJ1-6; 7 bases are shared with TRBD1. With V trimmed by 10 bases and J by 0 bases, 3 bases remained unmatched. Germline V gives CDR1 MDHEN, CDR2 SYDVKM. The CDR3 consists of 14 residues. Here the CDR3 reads CATRTGSYNSPLHF. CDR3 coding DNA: TGTGCCACCAGGACAGGCTCCTATAATTCACCCCTCCACTTT.

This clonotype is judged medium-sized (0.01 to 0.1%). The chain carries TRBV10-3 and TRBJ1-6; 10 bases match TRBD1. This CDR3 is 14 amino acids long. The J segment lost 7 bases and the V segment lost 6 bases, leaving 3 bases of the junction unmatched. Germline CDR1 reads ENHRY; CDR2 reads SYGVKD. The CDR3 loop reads CAISVGQGNSPLHF. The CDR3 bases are TGTGCCATCAGCGTGGGACAGGGGAATTCACCCCTCCACTTT.

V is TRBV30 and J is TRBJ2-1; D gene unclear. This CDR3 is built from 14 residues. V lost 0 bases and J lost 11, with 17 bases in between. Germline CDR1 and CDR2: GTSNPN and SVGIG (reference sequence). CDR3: CAWSVIGRTVKQFF. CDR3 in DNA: TGTGCCTGGAGTGTAATAGGCCGGACGGTAAAGCAGTTCTTC.